This TCR beta chain was sequenced during a study of T cells expressing NK-cell markers. Whole-study findings and limits: Topping the CD3+CD56-NKG2C+ fraction as well were these clonotypes, in several donors. HCMV specificity of the expanded NKG2C+ T cell clones was not established. More than five donors showed dominant NKG2C+ clonotypes comprising roughly 1.0-7.0% of their CD8+ T cells.

The CDR3 consists of 15 residues. CDR1 DFQATT and CDR2 SNEGSKA come from the germline V gene (reference sequence). As concerns this clonotype: The antigen remains undetermined.

Template switching by 5'RACE with UMIs generated the TCR beta cDNA. TCRdb reworked the 5' RACE reads into one entry per CDR3 protein, no DNA. The sample yields under 500,000 distinct CDR3 sequences, of which the top ten take up under 7.5%. The sequenced sample was blood T cells: a sorted CD56 or NKG2C T cell subset, CD4+ or CD8+ T cells, or bulk PBMC T cells (not recorded which). This receptor was identified in a woman between 18 and 75 years old in good health. V and J are TRBV20-1 and TRBJ2-7; TCRdb's assignment of TRBD2 cannot be checked, as there is no DNA. The CDR3 here is CSAPAGGSWTYEQYF.